This T cell receptor beta chain was retrieved from a study of OX40 agonist ivuxolimab in advanced cancers. Findings and limits, study-wide: It was not determined which antigens were specifically recognized by the peripheral T cells that had undergone clonal expansion. Averaged across samples, CD8+ T cells carried more expanded clones than CD4+ did. The study found among the lowest clonal expansion in partial responders at 0.1-3.0 mg/kg.

Trimming shortened V by 1 base and J by 4 bases, and 14 bases separated the two germline ends. This CDR3 is 16 amino acids long. From germline, CDR1 is SGHTA and CDR2 FQGNSA. Concerning this clone itself: Antigen unknown.

Sequenced by immunoSEQ multiplex PCR; TCRdb stores in-frame clones only, minus some. The sample holds tens of thousands of clones, around 80% seen once. The chain employs TRBV7-2 and TRBJ1-5; no definite D call. This TCR was recovered from an adult with an advanced solid tumor such as melanoma, head and neck, liver or kidney cancer. This sample comprised CD4+ or CD8+ T cells sorted from blood, obtained in a trial of the OX40 agonist ivuxolimab. CDR3 residues: CASSLEVGLGNQPQHF. CDR3 nucleotide sequence: TGTGCCAGCAGCTTAGAGGTTGGTTTGGGGAATCAGCCCCAGCATTTT.